A single sample gave rise to the 16 T cell receptor beta chains below, sequenced in a study of CD8+CD57+ T cells in acquired aplastic anemia (dated by TCRdb to 2017 to 2018). The patients picked for sequencing were ones in whom flow cytometry had shown an expansion of CD8+CD57+ cells. TCRdb names Illumina HiSeq 2000 as the instrument used. Genomic DNA served as template for TCR beta VDJ combination and CDR3 sequence profiling. The public reads were quality trimmed at Q25 with fastp and then assembled into clones with MiXCR by TCRdb, keeping productive beta chains. Entries that share a CDR3 protein sequence are merged under the most common genes and DNA. This sample holds about half a million distinct CDR3 sequences; around 30% were observed only once. The top ten constitute less than 0.85% of the sample. The specimen sequenced was sorted CD4+, CD8+, or CD8+CD57+ T cells (not recorded which) from PBMCs. The receptors derive from a human donor with aplastic anemia.

The chain employs TRBV7-2 and TRBJ2-1; tentatively, D is TRBD1 (6 bases). The J call may not be correct, given that the DNA end is closer to TRBJ2-7. The CDR3 has 16 amino acids. Per germline, CDR1 SGHTA and CDR2 FQGNSA. The CDR3 region is CASSLAHGGNYNEQYF. The CDR3 bases are TGTGCCAGCAGCTTAGCACATGGGGGCAATTACAATGAGCAGTACTTC.

This clonotype was observed a few times. The rearrangement links TRBV28 to TRBJ1-2; D might be TRBD1 (6 bases). Looked up from germline, CDR1 is MDHEN and CDR2 is SYDVKM. The CDR3 length is 16 residues. V dropped 4 bases and J dropped 1 base, with 16 bases sitting between them. CDR3 coding DNA: TGTGCCAGCAGTTCTTCATACAGGGAACATAACTATGGCTACACCTTC. This codes for CASSSSYREHNYGYTF.

This clonotype has ten or more counts. The chain employs TRBV29-1 and TRBJ1-1; the match to TRBD1 covers 7 bases. J was trimmed by 3 bases and V by 3 bases; bases with no gene match: 13. The CDR3 sequence is 16 residues long. Germline-derived CDR1 and CDR2 are SQVTM and ANQGSEA. CDR3 protein: CSVDVGQPAADTEAFF. DNA of the CDR3: TGCAGCGTTGATGTGGGACAGCCGGCAGCAGACACTGAAGCTTTCTTT.

V and J are TRBV2 and TRBJ1-6, with D tentatively TRBD1 (6 bases). V dropped 5 bases and J dropped 7 bases, with 15 bases sitting between them. The CDR3 loop spans 15 amino acids. Germline assignment: CDR1 SNHLY and CDR2 FYNNEI. This chain's CDR3 is CASSRTAAGNSPLHF. CDR3 in DNA: TGTGCCAGCAGTAGGACAGCCGCAGGGAATTCACCCCTCCACTTT.

The sample holds many counts of this clonotype. This sequence joins TRBV20-1 and TRBJ1-5, with D unresolved. Per germline, CDR1 DFQATT and CDR2 SNEGSKA (reference sequence). The CDR3 is 14 amino acids. V lost 5 bases to trimming and J lost 0 bases, with 11 bases between them. The CDR3 region has the DNA TGCAGTGCTCGGACCGAATATAGCAATCAGCCCCAGCATTTT. Its translation: CSARTEYSNQPQHF.

A single count supports this clonotype. It may be a read error: a sequence one base away is much more abundant. The genes are TRBV20-1 and TRBJ1-2; unclear D gene. The germline CDR1 and CDR2 sequences are DFQATT and SNEGSKA (reference sequence). This CDR3 is 13 amino acids long. The CDR3 protein is CSAVHGETNGYIF. CDR3 in DNA: TGCAGTGCTGTCCACGGGGAAACGAATGGCTACATCTTC.

The chain recombines TRBV9 with TRBJ1-2; the D gene is possibly TRBD1 (5 bases). The CDR3 sequence is 19 residues long. The V and J ends lost 2 bases and 6 bases respectively, with 29 bases between them. Germline V gene sequence: CDR1 SGDLS, CDR2 YYNGEE. CDR3: CASSVGTRPTQAHPDGYTF. The CDR3 DNA reads as TGTGCCAGCAGCGTCGGGACCAGGCCAACTCAGGCTCATCCGGATGGCTACACCTTC.

The chain is built from TRBV11-3 and TRBJ2-3; no clear D gene. CDR3 size: 13 residues. Germline V gene sequence: CDR1 SGHNT, CDR2 YENEEA. Trimming stripped 0 bases from V and 4 bases from J, with 5 bases between. CDR3 DNA: TGTGCCAGCAGCTTAGAGGGTCCAGATACGCAGTATTTT. Its translation: CASSLEGPDTQYF.

This clonotype occurred once. The gene calls are TRBV20-1 and TRBJ2-7; D is perhaps TRBD1 (6 bases). The germline gives CDR1 DFQATT, CDR2 SNEGSKA (reference sequence). With 0 bases removed from V and 2 bases from J, the gap between germline ends came to 11 bases. This CDR3 contains 14 residues. For the CDR3, the DNA is TGCAGTGCTAGAGATCCGGCAGGGGCCTACGAGCAGTACTTC. It translates to CSARDPAGAYEQYF.

This clonotype was counted ten times or more. This chain links TRBV20-1 with TRBJ1-3; the D is unclear. In germline, CDR1 is DFQATT, CDR2 SNEGSKA (reference sequence). V lost 4 bases to trimming and J lost 0 bases, with 7 bases between them. The CDR3 is 13 amino acids. The CDR3 protein is CSAKRDSGNTIYF. CDR3 bases: TGCAGTGCTAAGCGGGACTCTGGAAACACCATATATTTT.

This clonotype was seen at least ten times. The chain employs TRBV7-2 and TRBJ1-2; maybe TRBD1 (5 bases). The CDR3 is made up of 13 amino acids. Trimming shortened V by 0 bases and J by 6 bases, and 8 bases separated the two germline ends. From germline, CDR1 is SGHTA and CDR2 FQGNSA. This CDR3 is CASSLAGGNGYTF. The CDR3 DNA is TGTGCCAGCAGCTTAGCGGGGGGGAATGGCTACACCTTC.

This clonotype showed up just a few times. The chain combines TRBV5-6 with TRBJ2-7; D might be TRBD2 (6 bases). From germline, CDR1 is SGHDT and CDR2 YYEEEE. This CDR3 is built from 15 residues. V was clipped by 5 bases and J by 0 bases, with 15 bases between them. CDR3 protein: CASSSPGLRSYEQYF. As DNA, the CDR3 is TGTGCCAGCAGTTCCCCGGGACTGCGCTCCTACGAGCAGTACTTC.

This clonotype was counted between two and nine times. The rearrangement links TRBV19 to TRBJ1-3, with a possible D match to TRBD1 (5 bases). Germline V gene data show CDR1 as LNHDA and CDR2 as SQIVND (reference sequence). The CDR3 is made up of 16 amino acids. V was trimmed by 4 bases and J by 1 base, leaving 14 bases between them. The CDR3 loop reads CASSTLGTVSGNTIYF. DNA of the CDR3: TGTGCCAGTAGTACTCTCGGGACCGTTTCTGGAAACACCATATATTTT.

This clonotype showed up many times. The rearrangement uses TRBV19 and TRBJ1-3; D not certain. This CDR3 region has 13 residues. V dropped 4 bases and J dropped 0 bases, with 4 bases sitting between them. The germline CDR1 and CDR2 sequences are LNHDA and SQIVND (reference sequence). In DNA form, the CDR3 reads TGTGCCAGTAGTAGTATCTCTGGAAACACCATATATTTT. Its protein is CASSSISGNTIYF.

This clonotype was recorded at least ten times. V is TRBV12-3 or TRBV12-4 and J is TRBJ1-6; the D is unclear. The V gene lost 6 bases and the J gene lost 0 bases, with 12 bases spanning the gap. This CDR3 spans 16 amino acids. For the CDR3, the DNA is TGTGCCAGCAGCCTACGAGGGAGCTCCTATAATTCACCCCTCCACTTT. Translating it yields CASSLRGSSYNSPLHF.

This clonotype occurred a few times. V usage is TRBV2 and J usage is TRBJ2-1, with TRBD1 matching 7 bases. Germline values: CDR1 SNHLY, CDR2 FYNNEI. The CDR3 runs to 15 residues. J gave up 0 bases and V 7 bases, and 6 bases lay outside the gene matches. The CDR3 region has the DNA TGTGCCAGCACGGGACAGTTTTCCTCCTACAATGAGCAGTTCTTC. This translates into CASTGQFSSYNEQFF. The whole variable domain, remainder taken from reference TRBV2 and TRBJ2-1, is EPEVTQTPSHQVTQMGQEVILRCVPISNHLYFYWYRQILGQKVEFLVSFYNNEISEKSEIFDDQFSVERPDGSNFTLKIRSTKLEDSAMYFCASTGQFSSYNEQFFGPGTRLTVL.